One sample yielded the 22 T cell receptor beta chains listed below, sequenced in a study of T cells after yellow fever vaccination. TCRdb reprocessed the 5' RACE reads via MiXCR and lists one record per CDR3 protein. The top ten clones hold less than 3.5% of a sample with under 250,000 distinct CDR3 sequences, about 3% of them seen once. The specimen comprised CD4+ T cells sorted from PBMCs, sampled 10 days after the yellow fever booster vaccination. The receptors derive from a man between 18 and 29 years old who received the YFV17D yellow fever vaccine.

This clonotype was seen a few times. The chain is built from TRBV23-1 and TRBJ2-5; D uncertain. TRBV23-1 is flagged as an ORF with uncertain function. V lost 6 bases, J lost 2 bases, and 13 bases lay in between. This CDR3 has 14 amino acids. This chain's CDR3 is CASSPGFPQETQYF. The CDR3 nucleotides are TGCGCCAGCAGCCCCGGCTTCCCGCAAGAGACCCAGTACTTC.

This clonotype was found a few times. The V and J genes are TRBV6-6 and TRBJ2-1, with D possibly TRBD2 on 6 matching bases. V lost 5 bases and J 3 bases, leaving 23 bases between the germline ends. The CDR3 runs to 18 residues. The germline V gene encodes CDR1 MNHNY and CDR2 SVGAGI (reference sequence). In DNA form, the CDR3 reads TGTGCCAGCAGTCCAGCAAGTCAAGGGACTCGTCTCTACAATGAGCAGTTCTTC. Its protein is CASSPASQGTRLYNEQFF.

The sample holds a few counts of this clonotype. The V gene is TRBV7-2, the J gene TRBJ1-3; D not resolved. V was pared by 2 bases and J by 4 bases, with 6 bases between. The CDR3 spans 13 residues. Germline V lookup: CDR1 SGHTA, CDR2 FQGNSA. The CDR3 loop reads CASSLYEGNTIYF. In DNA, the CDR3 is TGTGCCAGCAGCTTATATGAGGGAAACACCATATATTTT.

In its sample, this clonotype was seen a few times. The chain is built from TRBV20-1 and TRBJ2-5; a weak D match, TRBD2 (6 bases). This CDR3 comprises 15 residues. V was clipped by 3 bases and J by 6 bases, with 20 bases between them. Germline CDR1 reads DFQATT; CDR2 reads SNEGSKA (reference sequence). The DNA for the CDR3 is TGCAGTGCTAGGAACCCGAGAGCGGGTTGGCAGACCCAGTACTTC. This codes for CSARNPRAGWQTQYF.

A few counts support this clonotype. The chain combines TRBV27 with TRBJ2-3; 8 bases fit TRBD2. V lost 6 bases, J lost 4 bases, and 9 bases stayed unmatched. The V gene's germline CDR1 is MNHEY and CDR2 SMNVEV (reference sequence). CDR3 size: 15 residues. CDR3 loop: CASRSGGAGPDTQYF. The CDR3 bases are TGTGCCAGCAGGTCCGGGGGGGCGGGCCCAGATACGCAGTATTTT.

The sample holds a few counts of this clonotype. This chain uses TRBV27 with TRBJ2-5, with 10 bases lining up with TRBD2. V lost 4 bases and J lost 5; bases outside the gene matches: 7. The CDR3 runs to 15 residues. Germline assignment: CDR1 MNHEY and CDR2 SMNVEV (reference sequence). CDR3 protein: CASSSLAGYGETQYF. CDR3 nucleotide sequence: TGTGCCAGCAGTTCACTAGCGGGGTATGGGGAGACCCAGTACTTC.

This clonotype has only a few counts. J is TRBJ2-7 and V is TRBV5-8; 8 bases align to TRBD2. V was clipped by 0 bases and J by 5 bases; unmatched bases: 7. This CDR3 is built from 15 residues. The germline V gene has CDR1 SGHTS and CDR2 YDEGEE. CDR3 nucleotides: TGTGCCAGCAGCTTGGGGGATGGACTAGCCAACGAGCAGTACTTC. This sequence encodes CASSLGDGLANEQYF. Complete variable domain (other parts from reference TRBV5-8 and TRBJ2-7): EAGVTQSPTHLIKTRGQQATLRCSPISGHTSVYWYQQALGLGLQFLLWYDEGEERNRGNFPPRFSGRQFPNYSSELNVNALELEDSALYLCASSLGDGLANEQYFGPGTRLTVT.

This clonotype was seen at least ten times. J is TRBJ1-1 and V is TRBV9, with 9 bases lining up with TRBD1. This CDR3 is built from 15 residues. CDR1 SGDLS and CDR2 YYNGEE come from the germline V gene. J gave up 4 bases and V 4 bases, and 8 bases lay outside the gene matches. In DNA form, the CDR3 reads TGTGCCAGCAGCCTTGGACAGGGGAGGGGCACTGAAGCTTTCTTT. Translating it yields CASSLGQGRGTEAFF. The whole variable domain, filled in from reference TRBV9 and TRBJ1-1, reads DSGVTQTPKHLITATGQRVTLRCSPRSGDLSVYWYQQSLDQGLQFLIQYYNGEERAKGNILERFSAQQFPDLHSELNLSSLELGDSALYFCASSLGQGRGTEAFFGQGTRLTVV.

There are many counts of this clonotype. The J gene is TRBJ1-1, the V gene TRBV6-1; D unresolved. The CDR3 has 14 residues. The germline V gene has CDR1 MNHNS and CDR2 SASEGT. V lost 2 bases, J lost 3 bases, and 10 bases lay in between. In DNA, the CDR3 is TGTGCCAGCAGTGAAAACGGAGTCTACACTGAAGCTTTCTTT. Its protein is CASSENGVYTEAFF.

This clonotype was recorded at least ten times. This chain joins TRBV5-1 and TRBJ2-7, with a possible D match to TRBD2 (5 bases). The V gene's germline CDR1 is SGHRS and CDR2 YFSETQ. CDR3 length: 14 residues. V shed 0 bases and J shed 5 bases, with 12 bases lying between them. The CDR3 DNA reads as TGCGCCAGCAGCTTGGGAGGGAATGGGGACGAGCAGTACTTC. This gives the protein CASSLGGNGDEQYF.

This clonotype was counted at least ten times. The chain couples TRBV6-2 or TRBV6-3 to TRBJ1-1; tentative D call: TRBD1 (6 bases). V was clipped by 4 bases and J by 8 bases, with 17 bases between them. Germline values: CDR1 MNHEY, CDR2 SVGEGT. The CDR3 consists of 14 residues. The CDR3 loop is CASSSPDSLKEAFF. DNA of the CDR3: TGTGCCAGCAGTTCCCCGGACAGCCTGAAGGAAGCTTTCTTT.

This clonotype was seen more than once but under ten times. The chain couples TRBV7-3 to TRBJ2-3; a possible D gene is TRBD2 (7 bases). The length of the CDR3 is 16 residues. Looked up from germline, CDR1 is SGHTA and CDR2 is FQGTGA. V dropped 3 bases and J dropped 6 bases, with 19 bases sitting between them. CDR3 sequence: CASSFGSRGGPDTQYF. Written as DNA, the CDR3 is TGTGCCAGCAGCTTTGGCTCGAGGGGGGGCCCCGATACGCAGTATTTT.

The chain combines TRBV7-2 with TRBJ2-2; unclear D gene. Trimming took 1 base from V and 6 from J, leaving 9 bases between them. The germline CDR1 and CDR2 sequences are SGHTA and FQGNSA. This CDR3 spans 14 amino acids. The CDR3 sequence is CASSLVGTAGELFF. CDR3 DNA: TGTGCCAGCAGCTTAGTAGGCACAGCCGGGGAGCTGTTTTTT.

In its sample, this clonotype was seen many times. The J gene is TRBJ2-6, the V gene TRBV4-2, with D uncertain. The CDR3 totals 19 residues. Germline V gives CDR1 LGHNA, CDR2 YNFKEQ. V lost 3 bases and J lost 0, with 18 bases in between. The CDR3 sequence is CASSQARPGRASGANVLTF. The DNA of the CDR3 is TGTGCCAGCAGCCAGGCTAGACCTGGTCGGGCCTCTGGGGCCAACGTCCTGACTTTC.

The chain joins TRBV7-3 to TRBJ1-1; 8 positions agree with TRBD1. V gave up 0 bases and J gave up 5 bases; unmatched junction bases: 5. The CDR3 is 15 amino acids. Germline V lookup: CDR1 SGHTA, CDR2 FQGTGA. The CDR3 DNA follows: TGTGCCAGCAGCTTAACTACAGGGGGATGGACTGAAGCTTTCTTT. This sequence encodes CASSLTTGGWTEAFF.

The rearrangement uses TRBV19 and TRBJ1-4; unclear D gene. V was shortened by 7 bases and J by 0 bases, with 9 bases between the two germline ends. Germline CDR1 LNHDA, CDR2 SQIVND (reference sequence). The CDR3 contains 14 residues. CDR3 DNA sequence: TGTGCCAGTAAGGGAGCCGCAACTAATGAAAAACTGTTTTTT. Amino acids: CASKGAATNEKLFF.

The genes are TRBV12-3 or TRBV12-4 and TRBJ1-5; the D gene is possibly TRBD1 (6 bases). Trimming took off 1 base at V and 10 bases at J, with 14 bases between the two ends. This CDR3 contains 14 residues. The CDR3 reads CASSLELGGRPQHF. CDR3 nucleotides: TGTGCCAGCAGTTTAGAGTTGGGGGGGCGCCCCCAGCATTTT.

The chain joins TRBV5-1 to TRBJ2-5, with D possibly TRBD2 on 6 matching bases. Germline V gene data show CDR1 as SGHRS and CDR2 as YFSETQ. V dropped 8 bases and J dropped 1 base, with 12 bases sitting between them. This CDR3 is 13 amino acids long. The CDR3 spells CASRGNPQETQYF. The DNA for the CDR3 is TGCGCCAGTCGCGGGAACCCCCAAGAGACCCAGTACTTC.

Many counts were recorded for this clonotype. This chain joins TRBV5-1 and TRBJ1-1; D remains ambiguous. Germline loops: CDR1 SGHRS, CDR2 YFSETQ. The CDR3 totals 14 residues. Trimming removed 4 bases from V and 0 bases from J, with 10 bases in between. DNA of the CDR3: TGCGCCAGCAGCCCCGACGCTTTGAACACTGAAGCTTTCTTT. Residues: CASSPDALNTEAFF.

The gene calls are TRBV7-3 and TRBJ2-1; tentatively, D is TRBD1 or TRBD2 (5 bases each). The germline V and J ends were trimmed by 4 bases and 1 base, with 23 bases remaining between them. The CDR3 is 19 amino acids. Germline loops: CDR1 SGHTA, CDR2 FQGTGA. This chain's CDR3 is CASSSPRNGTPSSYNEQFF. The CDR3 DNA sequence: TGTGCCAGCAGCTCCCCTCGGAACGGGACCCCCTCTTCCTACAATGAGCAGTTCTTC.

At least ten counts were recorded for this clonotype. The CDR3 loop reads CASSKRTDEETQYF. The CDR3 DNA sequence: TGCGCCAGCAGCAAACGGACAGACGAAGAGACCCAGTACTTC. V usage is TRBV5-1 and J usage is TRBJ2-5, with a weak D call TRBD1 (6 bases). Germline V gives CDR1 SGHRS, CDR2 YFSETQ. The CDR3 runs 14 residues. Trimming shortened V by 4 bases and J by 3 bases, and 13 bases separated the two germline ends.

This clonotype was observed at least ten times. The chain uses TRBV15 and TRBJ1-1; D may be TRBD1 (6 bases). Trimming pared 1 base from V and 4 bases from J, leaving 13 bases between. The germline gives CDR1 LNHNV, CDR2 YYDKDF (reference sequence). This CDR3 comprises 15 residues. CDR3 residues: CATSRATGLRTEAFF. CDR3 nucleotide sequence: TGTGCCACCAGCAGAGCTACAGGGTTACGCACTGAAGCTTTCTTT.